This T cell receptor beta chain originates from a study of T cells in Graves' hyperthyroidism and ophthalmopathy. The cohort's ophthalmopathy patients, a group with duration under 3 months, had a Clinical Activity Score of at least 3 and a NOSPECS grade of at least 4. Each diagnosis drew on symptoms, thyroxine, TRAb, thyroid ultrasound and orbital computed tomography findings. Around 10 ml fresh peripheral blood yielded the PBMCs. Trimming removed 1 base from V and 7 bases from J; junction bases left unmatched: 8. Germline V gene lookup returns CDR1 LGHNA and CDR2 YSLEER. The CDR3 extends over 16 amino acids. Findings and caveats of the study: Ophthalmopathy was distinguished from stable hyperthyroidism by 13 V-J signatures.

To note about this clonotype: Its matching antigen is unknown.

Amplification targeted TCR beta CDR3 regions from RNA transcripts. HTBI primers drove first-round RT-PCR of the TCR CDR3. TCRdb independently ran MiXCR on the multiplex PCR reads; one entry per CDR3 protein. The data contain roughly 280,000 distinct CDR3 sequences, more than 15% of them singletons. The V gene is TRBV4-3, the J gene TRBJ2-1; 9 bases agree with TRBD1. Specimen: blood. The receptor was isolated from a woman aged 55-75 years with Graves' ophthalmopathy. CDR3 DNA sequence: TGCGCCAGCAGCCAAGGGTGGACAGGGGCGGTAAATGAGCAGTTCTTC. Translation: CASSQGWTGAVNEQFF.